This TCR beta chain was documented in a study of identical twins. TCRdb redid the calling of the 5' RACE reads with MiXCR, one entry per CDR3 protein. The sample holds a few hundred thousand distinct CDR3 sequences; approximately 8.3% are singletons and the top ten take roughly 3%. Findings of the study overall: Beta out-of-frame sequences showed weaker excess twin sharing. Possibly, invariant MAIT and iNKT cells partly confounded zero-insertion analyses. A cross-sectional statistical analysis, not follow-up of the same donors, supported the conclusions. With monozygotic twins, out-of-frame TCR alpha sharing exceeded what models estimated.

Note on this clonotype: Its antigen is undetermined.

Per germline, CDR1 SGHVS and CDR2 FNYEAQ. The CDR3 is 15 amino acids. Trimming removed 5 bases from V and 6 bases from J, with 17 bases in between. The same sample was also studied in work on yellow fever vaccine responses in identical twins.

The sequenced sample was CD8+ T cells sorted from blood. This chain joins TRBV7-6 and TRBJ2-1; D might be TRBD1 or TRBD2, each matching 6 bases. The receptor comes from a woman between 18 and 29 years old in good health. As DNA, the CDR3 is TGTGCCAGCAGCCTAATGGGGGCGGGGATCAATGAGCAGTTCTTC. Amino acid sequence: CASSLMGAGINEQFF.